Described below is a single TCR beta chain sequence and its context. The antigen is undetermined. TCRdb ran MiXCR on the 5' RACE reads and lists one entry per CDR3 protein. The repertoire includes a few hundred thousand distinct CDR3 sequences, 9.6% of them detected once, and 2.5% to 3.5% sits in the top ten. The germline V gene encodes CDR1 DFQATT and CDR2 SNEGSKA (reference sequence). The CDR3 has 14 amino acids. V was pared by 3 bases and J by 1 base, with 13 bases between. The sample originates from a study of identical twins. The study's findings and limits: Out-of-frame alpha sequences shared between twins exhibited an excess of low generation probability.

Another study also made use of these data, one on yellow fever vaccine responses in identical twins.

The chain has TRBV20-1 and TRBJ2-7, with D perhaps being TRBD1 or TRBD2 (5 bases each). The sequence came from a woman between 18 and 30 years old in good health. Source material: PBMCs. CDR3 protein: CSARGPGLSYEQYF. The CDR3 region has the DNA TGCAGTGCTAGGGGACCGGGCCTGTCCTACGAGCAGTACTTC.